The clone carrying this T cell receptor beta chain has more than one count but fewer than ten. The antigen remains unidentified. TCRdb ran MiXCR on the 5' RACE reads and lists one entry per CDR3 protein. The sample contains approximately 510,000 distinct CDR3 sequences, around a fifth of which appear only once. This sample is part of a study of T cells after yellow fever vaccination. Germline lookup yields CDR1 SGDLS and CDR2 YYNGEE. The CDR3 consists of 12 residues. The V end lost 2 bases, the J end lost 6 bases, and 8 bases lay between the germline ends. Study-level findings and limits: FACS-sorted repertoires could contain abundant clonotypes contaminating from the bulk population. Peak timing came faster in the weaker secondary response, day 5 versus 15.

The V and J genes are TRBV9 and TRBJ1-1, with a weak D call TRBD1 (5 bases). This TCR derives from a man between 18 and 35 years old who received the YFV17D yellow fever vaccine. The sequencing used PBMCs, collected 21 days after the first yellow fever vaccination. CDR3 nucleotides: TGTGCCAGCAGCGTTCAGGGATCTGAAGCTTTCTTT. It is translated as CASSVQGSEAFF.